These T cell receptor beta chains were read from a single sample in a study of CD8 T cells in Susac syndrome. TCRdb processed the immunoSEQ multiplex PCR reads anew with MiXCR; each CDR3 protein has one entry. The sample includes more than 65,000 distinct CDR3 sequences, 94% of them seen just once. Sequencing used CD8+ T cells from PBMCs. Every receptor here comes from a human donor with multiple sclerosis. CDR3s include the opening cysteine and the closing phenylalanine or tryptophan. The order of the fields is clone size, V gene, J gene, D gene, CDR3 protein, CDR3 DNA. D genes are given only for firm matches. Clone size is not always given. Where it is, it says once, few, many or a class for expanded clones.

once	TRBV5-4	TRBJ2-3	TRBD1	CASSYGQGPDTQYF	TGTGCCAGCAGCTACGGACAGGGTCCAGATACGCAGTATTTT
NA	TRBV30	TRBJ1-1	NA	CAWSVTNTEAFF	TGTGCCTGGAGCGTGACGAACACTGAAGCTTTCTTT
NA	TRBV5-6	TRBJ2-1	NA	CASSFSGKQFF	TGTGCCAGCAGCTTTAGTGGGAAGCAGTTCTTC
NA	TRBV3-1	TRBJ2-7	NA	CASTPGISYEQYF	TGTGCCAGCACCCCGGGGATCTCCTACGAGCAGTACTTC
NA	TRBV29-1	TRBJ2-5	TRBD2	CSLMTSGETQYF	TGCAGCCTCATGACTAGCGGAGAGACCCAGTACTTC
NA	TRBV28	TRBJ2-1	NA	CASSLDRIRGEQFF	TGTGCCAGCAGTTTAGACCGAATCCGGGGTGAGCAGTTCTTC
NA	TRBV12-3/TRBV12-4	TRBJ1-2	NA	CASSLDRSFGYTF	TGTGCCAGCAGTTTAGACAGGTCTTTCGGCTACACCTTC
NA	TRBV15	TRBJ1-5	NA	CATSRSGYSNQPQHF	TGTGCCACCAGCAGATCGGGGTATAGCAATCAGCCCCAGCATTTT
once	TRBV7-6	TRBJ2-1	NA	CASSYRPYNEQFF	TGTGCCAGCAGCTACCGACCCTACAATGAGCAGTTCTTC
NA	TRBV3-1	TRBJ2-7	TRBD1	CASSQVSWDSNSEQYF	TGTGCCAGCAGCCAAGTGTCTTGGGACAGTAACTCCGAGCAGTACTTC
NA	TRBV4-1	TRBJ1-5	TRBD1	CASSQGQGGEQPQHF	TGCGCCAGCAGCCAAGGACAGGGAGGGGAGCAGCCCCAGCATTTT
NA	TRBV27	TRBJ2-1	NA	CASSFYSEGNEQFF	TGTGCCAGCAGTTTCTATAGCGAGGGCAATGAGCAGTTCTTC
NA	TRBV7-9	TRBJ2-5	NA	CASSFPHMYQETQYF	TGTGCCAGCAGTTTCCCACACATGTACCAAGAGACCCAGTACTTC
NA	TRBV5-6	TRBJ2-5	NA	CASSATMDQETQYF	TGTGCCAGCAGCGCCACTATGGACCAAGAGACCCAGTACTTC
NA	TRBV5-1	TRBJ2-7	TRBD2	CASSFASGSVYEQYF	TGCGCCAGCAGCTTTGCTAGCGGGAGTGTGTACGAGCAGTACTTC
NA	TRBV28	TRBJ1-5	NA	CASSQDQPQHF	TGTGCCAGCAGTCAGGATCAGCCCCAGCATTTT
once	TRBV28	TRBJ1-1	NA	CATVGHKNTEAFF	TGTGCCACCGTGGGACACAAGAACACTGAAGCTTTCTTT